A single sample gave rise to the 7 T cell receptor beta chains below, sequenced in a study of T cell repertoires in cytomegalovirus infection. These receptors are not linked to any known antigen. Via MiXCR, TCRdb re-called the reads, giving one row per CDR3 protein. The sample consists of approximately 990,000 distinct CDR3 sequences, 25% to 40% of them appearing once. Sequencing was performed on cultured CD8+ T cells from PBMCs, taken from culture after CMV antigen stimulation. All receptors derive from a human donor in good health (CMV status not recorded). Some clones in this sample may be carry-over from other donors' samples.

A word on this clonotype: At one boundary the junction diverges from the germline segment, which might be a read error. The rearrangement joins TRBV7-8 to TRBJ2-6; D could derive from TRBD1 or TRBD2 (5 bases each). Germline V gene lookup returns CDR1 SGHVS and CDR2 FQNEAQ. The CDR3 has 14 residues. The CDR3 region is CASSLGAGANILTF. The CDR3 coding sequence is TGTGCCAGCAGCTTAGGGGCCGGGGCCAACATCCTGACTTTC.

This rearrangement joins TRBV28 to TRBJ2-7; 12 bases agree with TRBD2. With V trimmed by 1 base and J by 7 bases, 5 bases remained unmatched. This CDR3 is 15 amino acids long. Per germline, CDR1 MDHEN and CDR2 SYDVKM. CDR3 DNA sequence: TGTGCCAGCAGTTTATCTAGCGGGGGGGCTCGGGAGCAGTACGTC. Protein: CASSLSSGGAREQYV.

A note on this clonotype: At one of its ends the junction is not consistent with the germline gene, which may arise from a read error. The chain couples TRBV4-1 to TRBJ2-1; 8 bases fit TRBD2. The germline V gene has CDR1 MGHRA and CDR2 YSYEKL. This CDR3 has 12 residues. CDR3 protein: CASSHSGDEQFF. The DNA for the CDR3 is TGTGCCAGCAGCCATAGCGGGGATGAGCAGTTCTTC.

This clonotype was counted only a few times. The genes are TRBV2 and TRBJ1-4; D unresolved. CDR1 and CDR2 (germline): SNHLY, FYNNEI. V dropped 6 bases and J dropped 8 bases, with 7 bases sitting between them. CDR3 size: 11 residues. The CDR3 region has the DNA TGTGCCAGCAGATCGAGGGAAAAACTGTTTTTT. This sequence encodes CASRSREKLFF.

V gene TRBV7-2 combines with J gene TRBJ1-6; D is perhaps TRBD1 (5 bases). Germline CDR1 is SGHTA and CDR2 is FQGNSA. V dropped 4 bases and J dropped 16 bases, with 20 bases sitting between them. The CDR3 extends over 14 amino acids. The CDR3 nucleotides read TGTGCCAGCAGCTCCCTTTTGCCCCGGGACTTTCTCCACTTT. Translation: CASSSLLPRDFLHF. The whole variable domain, remainder taken from reference TRBV7-2 and TRBJ1-6, is GAGVSQSPSNKVTEKGKDVELRCDPISGHTALYWYRQSLGQGLEFLIYFQGNSAPDKSGLPSDRFSAERTGGSVSTLTIQRTQQEDSAVYLCASSSLLPRDFLHFGNGTRLTVT.

This clonotype appeared a few times. This chain links TRBV29-1 with TRBJ2-1; 12 bases map to TRBD1. This CDR3 comprises 14 residues. Germline V CDR1 and CDR2: SQVTM, ANQGSEA. Losses at the gene ends were 6 bases for V and 7 bases for J; bases not matched to a gene: 7. CDR3 protein: CSVGTGGGGNEQFF. DNA for the CDR3: TGCAGCGTAGGGACAGGGGGCGGAGGGAATGAGCAGTTCTTC.

The V gene is TRBV5-6, the J gene TRBJ1-1; no reliable D call. The CDR3 contains 15 residues. In germline, CDR1 is SGHDT, CDR2 YYEEEE. V dropped 4 bases and J dropped 2 bases, with 15 bases sitting between them. The CDR3 here is CASSVWVDRNTEAFF. The CDR3 nucleotides read TGTGCCAGCAGCGTCTGGGTTGATAGAAACACTGAAGCTTTCTTT.